Following are 21 T cell receptor beta chains from one sample sequenced in a study of beta chain features in type 1 diabetes. Study outcomes and limitations: All four CD4+ subsets of Type 1 diabetes patients contained TCRB CDR3s that were moderately but significantly shorter.

The authors reverse transcribed all of the isolated RNA, so sequencing captured expressed TCRB transcripts. Data came from immunoSEQ multiplex PCR; TCRdb stores just in-frame clones and leaves some out. The table lists some 360,000 clones, around 10% of them singletons. Their specific antigens are unknown. The material sequenced was central memory CD4+ T cells from blood. Receptors were obtained from a man aged 25-45 years with type 1 diabetes.

This clone turned up a few times. The CDR3 region is CASSLTSGITDTQYF. For the CDR3, the DNA is TGTGCCAGCAGCTTGACTAGCGGGATAACAGATACGCAGTATTTT. The gene calls are TRBV4-2 and TRBJ2-3, with 11 nucleotides matching TRBD2. Germline assignment: CDR1 LGHNA and CDR2 YNFKEQ. The CDR3 has 15 amino acids. After removal of 5 bases from V and 3 bases from J, the junction contained 4 bases not matched to a gene.

At least ten counts were recorded for this clone. J is TRBJ2-1 and V is TRBV21-1; the D segment call TRBD2 is taken from the table without a DNA check. TRBV21-1 is annotated as a pseudogene. This CDR3 is built from 15 residues. CDR3 loop: CASSLIAGAYNEQFF. CDR3 coding DNA: TGTGCCAGCAGCCTGATAGCGGGGGCCTACAATGAGCAGTTCTTC.

This rearrangement joins TRBV5-1 to TRBJ2-2; D possibly corresponds to TRBD2 (6 bases). Germline loops: CDR1 SGHRS, CDR2 YFSETQ. CDR3 size: 17 residues. Trimming took 1 base from V and 4 from J, leaving 17 bases between them. CDR3 sequence: CASSLRSRESVTGELFF. In DNA form, the CDR3 reads TGCGCCAGCAGCTTGCGGTCACGGGAGAGTGTCACCGGGGAGCTGTTTTTT. Filled out from reference TRBV5-1 and TRBJ2-2, the complete variable domain reads KAGVTQTPRYLIKTRGQQVTLSCSPISGHRSVSWYQQTPGQGLQFLFEYFSETQRNKGNFPGRFSGRQFSNSRSEMNVSTLELGDSALYLCASSLRSRESVTGELFFGEGSRLTVL.

V gene TRBV4-3 combines with J gene TRBJ1-1, with a possible D match to TRBD1 (5 bases). V was pared by 6 bases and J by 0 bases, with 8 bases between. Germline CDR1 LGHNA, CDR2 YSLEER. This CDR3 region has 13 residues. CDR3 sequence reads: CASRIRVNTEAFF. CDR3 DNA sequence: TGCGCCAGCAGAATCAGGGTGAACACTGAAGCTTTCTTT.

Regarding this clone: Other DNA variants within this sample encode the same CDR3. This sequence joins TRBV28 and TRBJ1-2; D unresolved. In germline, CDR1 is MDHEN, CDR2 SYDVKM. The CDR3 spans 12 residues. V lost 5 bases to trimming and J lost 1 base, with 5 bases between them. The CDR3 region has the DNA TGTGCCAGCAGTCCCAGTAACTATGGCTACACCTTC. This translates into CASSPSNYGYTF.

The chain joins TRBV29-1 to TRBJ1-1, with D possibly being TRBD1 (5 bases). Germline lookup yields CDR1 SQVTM and CDR2 ANQGSEA. This CDR3 spans 13 amino acids. Trimming removed 6 bases at V and 3 bases at J, with 14 bases between. The CDR3 spells CSVSQGGDTEAFF. CDR3 nucleotides: TGCAGCGTCTCGCAGGGAGGGGACACTGAAGCTTTCTTT.

This clone came up many times. The chain uses TRBV28 and TRBJ2-5; 7 bases are a match to TRBD1. Germline CDR1 and CDR2: MDHEN and SYDVKM. The CDR3 extends over 15 amino acids. The J segment lost 5 bases and the V segment lost 5 bases, leaving 11 bases of the junction unmatched. The CDR3 region has the DNA TGTGCCAGCAGTACCCGGGACAGCTTTCGGGAGACCCAGTACTTC. Translation gives CASSTRDSFRETQYF.

This clone came up a few times. The V and J genes are TRBV6-1 and TRBJ2-7; perhaps D is TRBD1 or TRBD2 (5 bases each). V lost 6 bases and J 3 bases, leaving 18 bases between the germline ends. The CDR3 sequence is 15 residues long. Germline CDR1 reads MNHNS; CDR2 reads SASEGT. The CDR3 DNA follows: TGTGCCAGCAGGGGGACGGAGGTCCTCATCTACGAGCAGTACTTC. It encodes CASRGTEVLIYEQYF.

The gene calls are TRBV28 and TRBJ2-7; a possible D gene is TRBD1 (6 bases). This CDR3 contains 13 residues. The V and J ends lost 4 bases and 5 bases respectively, with 12 bases between them. CDR1 MDHEN and CDR2 SYDVKM come from the germline V gene. The CDR3 DNA reads as TGTGCCAGCAGTTACTCAGGGGACCACGAGCAGTACTTC. Amino acids: CASSYSGDHEQYF.

The rearrangement uses TRBV6-5 and TRBJ1-1; D remains unclear. V was pared by 6 bases and J by 11 bases, with 16 bases between. Germline assignment: CDR1 MNHEY and CDR2 SVGAGI. There are 12 residues in the CDR3. As DNA, the CDR3 is TGTGCCAGCAGGAAATACGAGACCGGGGCTTTCTTT. It translates to CASRKYETGAFF.

V is TRBV5-4 and J is TRBJ1-3; TRBD1 matches at 7 bases. This CDR3 is built from 16 residues. V lost 4 bases, J lost 1 base, and 8 bases stayed unmatched. The germline gives CDR1 SGHNT, CDR2 YYREEE (reference sequence). CDR3 DNA: TGTGCCAGCAGCACTGAGACAGGGTCGTCTGGAAACACCATATATTTT. This translates into CASSTETGSSGNTIYF. Based on the CDR3 plus reference TRBV5-4 and TRBJ1-3, the full variable domain is ETGVTQSPTHLIKTRGQQVTLRCSSQSGHNTVSWYQQALGQGPQFIFQYYREEENGRGNFPPRFSGLQFPNYSSELNVNALELDDSALYLCASSTETGSSGNTIYFGEGSWLTVV.

This chain uses TRBV25-1 with TRBJ1-2, with TRBD1 matching over 10 bases. Germline V lookup: CDR1 MGHDK, CDR2 SYGVNS. This CDR3 has 15 amino acids. The V segment lost 8 bases and the J segment 2 bases; nucleotides outside the gene matches: 8. CDR3 region: CASRGPGQGNYGYTF. The CDR3 DNA is TGTGCCAGCCGAGGACCGGGACAGGGGAACTATGGCTACACCTTC.

This clone was counted between two and nine times. The CDR3 here is CASSWGQGKGTQYF. CDR3 coding DNA: TGTGCCAGCAGCTGGGGGCAGGGGAAAGGTACGCAGTATTTT. The genes are TRBV7-9 and TRBJ2-3, with D perhaps matching TRBD1 (6 bases). This CDR3 is 14 amino acids long. With 4 bases removed from V and 8 bases from J, the gap between germline ends came to 16 bases. In germline, CDR1 is SEHNR, CDR2 FQNEAQ (reference sequence).

This clone was seen repeatedly, ten times or more. J is TRBJ2-1 and V is TRBV5-4; 8 bases agree with TRBD2. The CDR3 extends over 15 amino acids. Looked up from germline, CDR1 is SGHNT and CDR2 is YYREEE (reference sequence). The V segment lost 1 base and the J segment 4 bases; nucleotides outside the gene matches: 4. CDR3: CASSLFTGGYNEQFF. In DNA, the CDR3 is TGTGCCAGCAGCTTGTTCACGGGAGGGTACAATGAGCAGTTCTTC.

This clone turned up a few times. The rearrangement uses TRBV6-1 and TRBJ2-5; 12 nucleotides match TRBD2. This CDR3 is 17 amino acids long. V lost 3 bases, J lost 1 base, and 6 bases stayed unmatched. CDR1 and CDR2 from the germline V gene are MNHNS and SASEGT. The CDR3 loop is CASSDAGTSGFQETQYF. CDR3 in DNA: TGTGCCAGCAGTGACGCTGGGACTAGCGGGTTCCAAGAGACCCAGTACTTC.

This chain joins TRBV27 and TRBJ2-1; 9 positions match TRBD2. J was trimmed by 10 bases and V by 3 bases; bases with no gene match: 4. Germline V gene lookup returns CDR1 MNHEY and CDR2 SMNVEV (reference sequence). The CDR3 sequence is 13 residues long. The DNA for the CDR3 is TGTGCCAGCAGTTTGGGACTAGCACAAGAGCAGTTCTTC. It yields the protein CASSLGLAQEQFF.

The rearrangement joins TRBV7-2 to TRBJ2-1; 7 positions match TRBD1. Germline assignment: CDR1 SGHTA and CDR2 FQGNSA. CDR3 length: 14 amino acids. J gave up 5 bases and V 3 bases, and 4 bases lay outside the gene matches. For the CDR3, the DNA is TGTGCCAGCAGCTTGGACAGGTGGGACAATGAGCAGTTCTTC. Protein sequence: CASSLDRWDNEQFF.

The CDR3 nucleotides are TGTGCCAGCAGCGCCCTAGTGGAGCTGTTTTTT. This encodes CASSALVELFF. The chain carries TRBV7-2 and TRBJ2-2; D remains ambiguous. The CDR3 is made up of 11 amino acids. Germline assignment: CDR1 SGHTA and CDR2 FQGNSA. The V gene lost 5 bases and the J gene lost 10 bases, with 8 bases spanning the gap.

The genes are TRBV7-8 and TRBJ2-2; D remains ambiguous. The germline V gene encodes CDR1 SGHVS and CDR2 FQNEAQ. This CDR3 is built from 15 residues. V gave up 4 bases and J gave up 0 bases, with 9 bases separating them. The CDR3 DNA sequence: TGTGCCAGCAGCTCCAGGACCTCGAACACCGGGGAGCTGTTTTTT. It codes for CASSSRTSNTGELFF.

This clone appeared many times. V gene TRBV23-1 combines with J gene TRBJ2-7, with D perhaps being TRBD1 or TRBD2 (5 bases each). TRBV23-1 is given ORF status, its function remaining uncertain. V was shortened by 4 bases and J by 7 bases, with 23 bases between the two germline ends. The CDR3 runs 16 residues. CDR3 in DNA: TGCGCCAGCAGTCCAATACGGGACCTCCGGGTAGGGGAGCAGTACTTC. It translates to CASSPIRDLRVGEQYF.

With respect to this clone: At the DNA level, this CDR3 is encoded by other sequences in the same sample as well. The gene calls are TRBV9 and TRBJ2-5; D is possibly TRBD1 or TRBD2 (5 bases each). The ends were cut back, 2 bases at V and 5 bases at J, with 16 bases in the middle. Germline V CDR1 and CDR2: SGDLS, YYNGEE. The CDR3 consists of 15 residues. The CDR3 coding sequence is TGTGCCAGCAGCGTGAGGGACGGTCTGGGGGAGACCCAGTACTTC. It encodes CASSVRDGLGETQYF.